What follows is one T cell receptor beta chain and its context. V was cut by 0 bases and J by 3 bases, with 10 bases left in between. CDR3 length equals 15 residues. Germline CDR1 is SGHRS and CDR2 is YFSETQ. This sample was included in a study of OX40 agonist ivuxolimab in advanced cancers. Turning to the study itself: Patients received intravenous ivuxolimab every 2 weeks at 0.01 to 10 mg/kg.

Method: immunoSEQ multiplex PCR; TCRdb's copy keeps in-frame clones and lacks some. The table lists around 44,000 clones, 80% to 90% of them singletons. Source: CD4+ or CD8+ T cells sorted from blood, taken in a trial of the OX40 agonist ivuxolimab. The V and J genes are TRBV5-1 and TRBJ2-1; D may be TRBD1 (7 bases). The source is an adult with an advanced solid tumor such as melanoma, head and neck, liver or kidney cancer. CDR3 bases: TGCGCCAGCAGCTTGGCTCAGGGGGGCTACAATGAGCAGTTCTTC. Its translation: CASSLAQGGYNEQFF.